This T cell receptor (beta chain) was recorded in a study of blood T cell repertoires in COVID-19. Study as a whole: Sites in the United States, Italy and Spain provided acute and convalescent COVID-19 samples. Sources were T cells, B-cell-depleted T cells, or PBMCs; the material itself was cDNA or gDNA.

Germline V gives CDR1 LNHDA, CDR2 SQIVND (reference sequence). Trimming cost V 0 bases and J 1 base, with 10 bases left between them. The CDR3 extends over 16 amino acids. Original analysis: Using reference gene primer amplification, nucleated cell counts were estimated. The repertoire was sequenced with immunoSEQ multiplex PCR; TCRdb's copy has only in-frame clones and lacks some. V, J and clone size were drawn from that table, and D and trimming were deduced from the DNA. This table holds around 250,000 clones, roughly 85% found once. The rearrangement joins TRBV19 to TRBJ2-4, with D perhaps matching TRBD1 (7 bases). Material for sequencing was peripheral blood. The TCR originated in a man aged 45-65 years with active or convalescent COVID-19. The CDR3 region is CASSIDAGGAKNIQYF. CDR3 sequence (DNA): TGTGCCAGTAGTATAGACGCAGGGGGGGCCAAAAACATTCAGTACTTC.